This T cell receptor beta chain is drawn from a study of blood T cell repertoires in COVID-19. Study as a whole: The samples span acute and convalescent COVID-19 from the United States, Italy and Spain. PBMCs, B-cell-depleted T cells, or T cells were the source of the cDNA or gDNA that made up the material.

Per the original data handling: Cell counts per sample came from amplifying reference gene primers. Produced via immunoSEQ multiplex PCR; TCRdb's table is partial and in-frame only. V, J and clone size are those of that table, while D and trimming were read from the DNA. The sample contains 70,000 or so clones, 87% of which appear only once. The length of the CDR3 is 15 residues. Deletions cut 6 bases from V and 3 bases from J, with 17 bases between. From germline, CDR1 is MNHEY and CDR2 SVGAGI. Specimen: peripheral blood. This chain connects TRBV6-5 to TRBJ1-2; perhaps TRBD1 as D (5 bases). This clonotype was sampled from a woman aged 45-60 years with acute or convalescent COVID-19. CDR3 sequence (DNA): TGTGCCAGCAGCCCAACAGGTCTAGGAGACTATGGCTACACCTTC. Protein product: CASSPTGLGDYGYTF.